The present T cell receptor beta chain was sequenced within a study of T cell responses to AZD1222 COVID-19 vaccine. The CDR3 length is 15 residues. V dropped 4 bases and J dropped 4 bases, with 16 bases sitting between them. CDR1 is SGHRS, CDR2 YFSETQ, per germline. The method was immunoSEQ multiplex PCR; TCRdb's version includes in-frame clones alone and lacks a portion of them. The data show around 100,000 clones, about 90% seen once. The sample was peripheral blood, taken on day 0 of AZD1222 vaccination. The chain combines TRBV5-1 with TRBJ2-3; D remains ambiguous. The receptor was isolated from an adult in good health. CDR3 residues: CASSPMTFGADTQYF. DNA for the CDR3: TGCGCCAGCAGCCCCATGACCTTTGGGGCAGATACGCAGTATTTT.